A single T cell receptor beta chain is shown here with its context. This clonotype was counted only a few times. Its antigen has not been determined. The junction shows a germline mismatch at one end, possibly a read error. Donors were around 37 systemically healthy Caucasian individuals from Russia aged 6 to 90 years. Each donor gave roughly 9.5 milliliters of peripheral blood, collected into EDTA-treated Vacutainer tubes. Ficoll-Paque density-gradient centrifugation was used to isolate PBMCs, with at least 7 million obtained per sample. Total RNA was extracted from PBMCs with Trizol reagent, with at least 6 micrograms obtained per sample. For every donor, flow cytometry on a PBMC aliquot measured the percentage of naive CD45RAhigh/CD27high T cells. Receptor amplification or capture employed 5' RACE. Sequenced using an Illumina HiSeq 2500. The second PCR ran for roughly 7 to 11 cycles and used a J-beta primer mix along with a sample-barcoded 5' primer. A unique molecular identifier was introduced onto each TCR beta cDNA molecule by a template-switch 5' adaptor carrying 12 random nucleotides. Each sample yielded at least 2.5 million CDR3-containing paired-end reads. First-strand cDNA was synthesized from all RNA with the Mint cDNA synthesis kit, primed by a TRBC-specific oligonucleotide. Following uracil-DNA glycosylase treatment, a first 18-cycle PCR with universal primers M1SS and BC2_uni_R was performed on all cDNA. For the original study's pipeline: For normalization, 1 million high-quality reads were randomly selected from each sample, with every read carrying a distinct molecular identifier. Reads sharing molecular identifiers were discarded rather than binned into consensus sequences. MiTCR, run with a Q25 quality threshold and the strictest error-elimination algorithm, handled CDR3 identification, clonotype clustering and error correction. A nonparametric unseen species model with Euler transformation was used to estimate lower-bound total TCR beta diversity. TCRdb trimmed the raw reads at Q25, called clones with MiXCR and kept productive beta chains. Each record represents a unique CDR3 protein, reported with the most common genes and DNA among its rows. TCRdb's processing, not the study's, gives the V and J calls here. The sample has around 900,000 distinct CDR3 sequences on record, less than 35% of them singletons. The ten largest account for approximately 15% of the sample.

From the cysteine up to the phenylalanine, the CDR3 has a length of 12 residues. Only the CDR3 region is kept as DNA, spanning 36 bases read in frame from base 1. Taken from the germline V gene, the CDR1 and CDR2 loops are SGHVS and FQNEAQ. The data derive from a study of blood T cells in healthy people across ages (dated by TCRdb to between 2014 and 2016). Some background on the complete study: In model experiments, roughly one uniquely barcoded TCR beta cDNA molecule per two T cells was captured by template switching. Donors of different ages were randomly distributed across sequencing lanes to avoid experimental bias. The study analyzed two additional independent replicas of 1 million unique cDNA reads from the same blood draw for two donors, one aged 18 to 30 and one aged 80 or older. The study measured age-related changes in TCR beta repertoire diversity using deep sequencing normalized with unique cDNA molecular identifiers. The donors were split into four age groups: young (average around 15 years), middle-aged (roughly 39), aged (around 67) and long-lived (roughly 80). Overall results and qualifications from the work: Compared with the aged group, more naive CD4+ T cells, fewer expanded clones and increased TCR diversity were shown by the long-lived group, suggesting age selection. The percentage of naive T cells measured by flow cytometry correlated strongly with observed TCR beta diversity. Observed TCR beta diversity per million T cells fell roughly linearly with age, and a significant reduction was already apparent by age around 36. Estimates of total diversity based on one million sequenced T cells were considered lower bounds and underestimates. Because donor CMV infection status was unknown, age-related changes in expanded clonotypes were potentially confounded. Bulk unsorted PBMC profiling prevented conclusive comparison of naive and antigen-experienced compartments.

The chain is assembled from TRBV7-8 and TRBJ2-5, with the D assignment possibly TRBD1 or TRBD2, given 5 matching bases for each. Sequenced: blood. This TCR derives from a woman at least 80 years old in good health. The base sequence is TGTGCCTGCAGCCTCGTGGTGGGGGAGCAGTACTTC. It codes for CACSLVVGEQYF.